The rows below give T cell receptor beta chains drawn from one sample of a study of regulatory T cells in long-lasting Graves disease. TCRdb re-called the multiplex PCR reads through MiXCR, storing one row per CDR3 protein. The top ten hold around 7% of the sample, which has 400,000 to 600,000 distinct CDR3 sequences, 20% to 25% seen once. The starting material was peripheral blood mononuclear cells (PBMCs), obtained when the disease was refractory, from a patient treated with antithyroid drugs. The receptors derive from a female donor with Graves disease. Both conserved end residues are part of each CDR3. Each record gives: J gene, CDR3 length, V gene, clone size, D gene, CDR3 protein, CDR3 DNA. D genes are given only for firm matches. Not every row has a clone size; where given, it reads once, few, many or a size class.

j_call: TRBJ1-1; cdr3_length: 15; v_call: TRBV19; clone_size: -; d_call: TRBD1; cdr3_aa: CASIRGVTLNTEAFF; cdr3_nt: TGTGCCAGTATCAGGGGGGTTACCCTTAACACTGAAGCTTTCTTT
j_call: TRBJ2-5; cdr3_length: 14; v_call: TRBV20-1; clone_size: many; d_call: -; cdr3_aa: CSARDTGYQETQYF; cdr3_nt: TGCAGTGCTAGAGATACAGGATATCAAGAGACCCAGTACTTC
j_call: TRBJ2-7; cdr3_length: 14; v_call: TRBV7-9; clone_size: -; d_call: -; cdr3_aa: CASSYGTNRDEQYF; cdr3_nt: TGTGCCAGCAGCTACGGGACAAATCGGGACGAGCAGTACTTC
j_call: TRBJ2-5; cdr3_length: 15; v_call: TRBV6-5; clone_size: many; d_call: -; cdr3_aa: CASSYPTVFQETQYF; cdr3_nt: TGTGCCAGCAGTTACCCGACAGTGTTCCAAGAGACCCAGTACTTC
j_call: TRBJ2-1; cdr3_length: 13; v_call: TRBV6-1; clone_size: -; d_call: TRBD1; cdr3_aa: CASRQGVANEQFF; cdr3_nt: TGTGCCAGCCGACAGGGAGTTGCCAATGAGCAGTTCTTC
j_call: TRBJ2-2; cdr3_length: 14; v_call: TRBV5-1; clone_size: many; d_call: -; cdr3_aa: CASSFGTDTGELFF; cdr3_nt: TGCGCCAGCAGCTTCGGCACCGACACCGGGGAGCTGTTTTTT
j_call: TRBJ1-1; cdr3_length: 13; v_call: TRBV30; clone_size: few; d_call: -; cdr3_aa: CAWSAGMNTEAFF; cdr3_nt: TGTGCCTGGAGTGCAGGGATGAACACTGAAGCTTTCTTT
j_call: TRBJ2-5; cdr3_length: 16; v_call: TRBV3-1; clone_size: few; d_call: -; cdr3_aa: CASSFPSQRRRETQYF; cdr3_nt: TGTGCCAGCAGCTTCCCCAGCCAGCGGAGAAGAGAGACCCAGTACTTC
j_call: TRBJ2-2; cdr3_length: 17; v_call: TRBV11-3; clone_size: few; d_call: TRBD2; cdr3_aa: CASSFKSGLAENGELFF; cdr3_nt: TGTGCCAGCAGTTTCAAATCGGGACTAGCGGAAAATGGGGAGCTGTTTTTT
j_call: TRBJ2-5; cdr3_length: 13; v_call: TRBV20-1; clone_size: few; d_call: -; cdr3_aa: CSAREPPGQTQYF; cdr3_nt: TGCAGTGCTAGAGAGCCCCCCGGTCAGACCCAGTACTTC
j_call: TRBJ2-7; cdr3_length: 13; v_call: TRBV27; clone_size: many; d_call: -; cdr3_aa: CASSFGSYYEQYF; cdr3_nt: TGTGCCAGCAGTTTTGGCAGTTACTACGAGCAGTACTTC
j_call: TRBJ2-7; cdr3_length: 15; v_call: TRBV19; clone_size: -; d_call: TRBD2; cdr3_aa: CASSVIAGVSYEQYF; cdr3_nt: TGTGCCAGTAGTGTTATAGCGGGGGTAAGCTACGAGCAGTACTTC
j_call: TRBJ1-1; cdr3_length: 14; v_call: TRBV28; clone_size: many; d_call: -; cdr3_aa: CASPPGGHSTEAFF; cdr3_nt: TGTGCCAGCCCCCCGGGGGGCCATAGCACTGAAGCTTTCTTT
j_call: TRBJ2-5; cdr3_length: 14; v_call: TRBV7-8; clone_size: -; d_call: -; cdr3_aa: CASSNRDPIEIQYF; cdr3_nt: TGTGCCAGCAGTAACCGGGACCCCATCGAGATCCAGTACTTC
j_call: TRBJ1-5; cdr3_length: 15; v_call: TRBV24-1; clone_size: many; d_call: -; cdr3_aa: CATSESGQGGQPQHF; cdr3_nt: TGTGCCACCAGTGAGTCAGGGCAGGGTGGCCAGCCCCAGCATTTT
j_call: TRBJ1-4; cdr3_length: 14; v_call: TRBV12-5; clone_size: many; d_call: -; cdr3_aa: CASGLDGTNEKLFF; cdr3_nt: TGTGCTAGTGGTTTGGACGGAACTAATGAAAAACTGTTTTTT
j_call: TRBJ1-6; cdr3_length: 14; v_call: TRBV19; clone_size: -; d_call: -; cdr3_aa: CASSILGVGSPLHF; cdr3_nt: TGTGCCAGTAGTATTTTGGGCGTGGGATCACCCCTCCACTTT
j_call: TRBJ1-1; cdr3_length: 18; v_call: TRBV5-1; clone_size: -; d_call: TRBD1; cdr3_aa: CASSLGLRLDRGNTEAFF; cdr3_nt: TGCGCCAGCAGCTTGGGTCTTCGTCTGGACAGGGGGAACACTGAAGCTTTCTTT
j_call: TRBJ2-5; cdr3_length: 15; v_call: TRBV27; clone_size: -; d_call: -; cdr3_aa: CASSLLGSSQETQYF; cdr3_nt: TGTGCCAGCAGTTTATTAGGTTCAAGCCAAGAGACCCAGTACTTC